This T cell receptor (beta chain) was sequenced in a study of glioma-infiltrating T cells. Findings and caveats of the study: Above-expected tissue-blood divergence occurred in all gliomas, most in low-grade ones. CDR3 overlap between tissue and blood was very small.

V shed 6 bases, J shed 1 base, and the junction held 3 bases outside the gene matches. Germline lookup yields CDR1 MRHNA and CDR2 SNTAGT. This CDR3 spans 15 amino acids. Amplification of TCR alpha and beta CDR3 regions from RNA used iRepertoire nested multiplex PCR. Input was roughly 85-450 ng of tissue mRNA or PBMC total RNA. TCRdb re-called the multiplex PCR reads through MiXCR, storing one row per CDR3 protein. The sample consists of under 200,000 distinct CDR3 sequences, around 40% of them appearing once. The sample holds a few counts of this clonotype. As yet, its antigen is unknown. The source material was glioma tissue, nonneoplastic brain tissue, or PBMCs (not recorded which). This TCR came from a human donor with low-grade glioma or glioblastoma, undergoing nonglioma brain surgery, or in good health (not recorded which). The rearrangement uses TRBV6-4 and TRBJ2-3; 11 bases are a match to TRBD2. As DNA, the CDR3 is TGTGCCAGCAGCCATAGCGGGAGGGGCACAGATACGCAGTATTTT. Amino acids: CASSHSGRGTDTQYF.